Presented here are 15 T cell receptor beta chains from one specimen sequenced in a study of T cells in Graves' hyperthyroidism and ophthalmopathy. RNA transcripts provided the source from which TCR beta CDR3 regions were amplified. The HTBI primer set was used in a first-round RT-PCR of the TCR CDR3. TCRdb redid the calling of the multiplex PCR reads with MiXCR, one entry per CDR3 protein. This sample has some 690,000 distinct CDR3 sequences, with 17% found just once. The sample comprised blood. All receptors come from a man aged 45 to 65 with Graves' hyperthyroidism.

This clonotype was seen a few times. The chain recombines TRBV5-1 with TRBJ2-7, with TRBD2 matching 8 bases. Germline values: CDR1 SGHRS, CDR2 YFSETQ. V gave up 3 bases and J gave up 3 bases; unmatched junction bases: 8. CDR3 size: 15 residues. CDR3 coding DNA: TGCGCCAGCAGCTCCACTTTAGCGGGATACTACGAGCAGTACTTC. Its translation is CASSSTLAGYYEQYF.

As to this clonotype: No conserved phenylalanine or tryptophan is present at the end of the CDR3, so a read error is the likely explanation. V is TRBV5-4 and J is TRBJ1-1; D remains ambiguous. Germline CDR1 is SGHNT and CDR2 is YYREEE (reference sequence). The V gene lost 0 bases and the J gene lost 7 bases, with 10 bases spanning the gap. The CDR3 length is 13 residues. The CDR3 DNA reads TGTGCCAGCAGCTTGGCTGGGAACGATGAAGCTTTCGTT. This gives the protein CASSLAGNDEAFV.

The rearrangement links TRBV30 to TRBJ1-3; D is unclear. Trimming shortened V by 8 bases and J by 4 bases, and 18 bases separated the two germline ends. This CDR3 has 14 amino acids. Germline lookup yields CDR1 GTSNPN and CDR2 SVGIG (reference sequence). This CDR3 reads CAVGWHSGGNTIYF. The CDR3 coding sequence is TGTGCCGTTGGTTGGCACTCGGGAGGAAACACCATATATTTT.

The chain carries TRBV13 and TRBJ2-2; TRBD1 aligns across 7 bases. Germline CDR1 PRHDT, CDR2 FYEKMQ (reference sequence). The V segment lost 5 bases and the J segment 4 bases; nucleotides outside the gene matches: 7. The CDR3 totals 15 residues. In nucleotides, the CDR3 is TGTGCCAGCAGCCTTAAGGGGACAGCCACCGGGGAGCTGTTTTTT. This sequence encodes CASSLKGTATGELFF. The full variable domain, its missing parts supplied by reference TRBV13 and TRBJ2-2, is AAGVIQSPRHLIKEKRETATLKCYPIPRHDTVYWYQQGPGQDPQFLISFYEKMQSDKGSIPDRFSAQQFSDYHSELNMSSLELGDSALYFCASSLKGTATGELFFGEGSRLTVL.

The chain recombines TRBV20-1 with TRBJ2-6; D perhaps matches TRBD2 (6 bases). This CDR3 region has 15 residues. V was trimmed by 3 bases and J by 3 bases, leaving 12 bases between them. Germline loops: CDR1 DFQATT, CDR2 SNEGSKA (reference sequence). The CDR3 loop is CSASGGLHGANVLTF. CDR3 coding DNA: TGCAGTGCTAGTGGGGGGTTACATGGGGCCAACGTCCTGACTTTC.

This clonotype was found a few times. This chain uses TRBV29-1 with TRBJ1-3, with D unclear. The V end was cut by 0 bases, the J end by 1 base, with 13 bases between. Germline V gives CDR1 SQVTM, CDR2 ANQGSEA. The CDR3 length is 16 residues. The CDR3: CSVEEGAGLSGNTIYF. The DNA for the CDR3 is TGCAGCGTTGAAGAGGGCGCTGGGCTTTCTGGAAACACCATATATTTT.

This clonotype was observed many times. Written as DNA, the CDR3 is TGTGCCAGCAGCCAAGCCGGGACAGGGGGCCTAACTGAAGCTTTCTTT. This translates into CASSQAGTGGLTEAFF. V usage is TRBV14 and J usage is TRBJ1-1; 12 bases fit TRBD1. J lost 5 bases, V lost 1 base, and 5 bases had no gene match. There are 16 residues in the CDR3. Germline V CDR1 and CDR2: SGHDN, FVKESK.

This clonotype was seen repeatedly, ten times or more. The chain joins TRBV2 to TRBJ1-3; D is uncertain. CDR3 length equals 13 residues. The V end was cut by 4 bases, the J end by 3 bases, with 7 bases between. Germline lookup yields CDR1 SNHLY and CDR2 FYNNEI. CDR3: CASSGNYGNTIYF. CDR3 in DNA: TGTGCCAGCAGTGGGAACTATGGAAACACCATATATTTT.

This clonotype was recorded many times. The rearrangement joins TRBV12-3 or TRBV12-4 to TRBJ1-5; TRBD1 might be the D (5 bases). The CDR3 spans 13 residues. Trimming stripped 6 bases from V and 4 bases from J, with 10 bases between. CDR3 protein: CASSQGLNQPQHF. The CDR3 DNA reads TGTGCCAGCAGCCAGGGTCTGAATCAGCCCCAGCATTTT.

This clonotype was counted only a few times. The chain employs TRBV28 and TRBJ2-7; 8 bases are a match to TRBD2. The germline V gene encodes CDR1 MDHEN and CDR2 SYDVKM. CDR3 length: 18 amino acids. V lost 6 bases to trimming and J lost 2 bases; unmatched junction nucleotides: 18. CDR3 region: CASSGTGTRGPGAYEQYF. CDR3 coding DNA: TGTGCCAGCAGCGGAACCGGGACTAGGGGCCCTGGGGCCTACGAGCAGTACTTC.

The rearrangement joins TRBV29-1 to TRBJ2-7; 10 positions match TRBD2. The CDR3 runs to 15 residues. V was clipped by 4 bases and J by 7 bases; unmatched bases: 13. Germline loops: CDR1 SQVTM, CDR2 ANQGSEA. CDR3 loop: CSVAKFLAGEEEQYF. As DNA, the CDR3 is TGCAGCGTTGCTAAGTTTCTAGCGGGAGAGGAAGAGCAGTACTTC.

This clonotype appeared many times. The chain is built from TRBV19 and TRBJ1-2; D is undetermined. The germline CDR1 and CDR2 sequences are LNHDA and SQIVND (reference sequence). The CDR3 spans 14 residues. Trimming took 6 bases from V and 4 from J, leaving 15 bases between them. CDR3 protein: CASSEGSGSYGYTF. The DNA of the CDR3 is TGTGCCAGTAGCGAAGGGTCTGGCAGCTATGGCTACACCTTC.

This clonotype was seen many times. The CDR3 here is CASSTSKRPNNEQFF. CDR3 DNA sequence: TGTGCCAGCAGTACCTCGAAGAGACCAAACAATGAGCAGTTCTTC. V usage is TRBV25-1 and J usage is TRBJ2-1; unclear D gene. V was clipped by 5 bases and J by 5 bases, with 16 bases between them. The germline gives CDR1 MGHDK, CDR2 SYGVNS. This CDR3 region has 15 residues.

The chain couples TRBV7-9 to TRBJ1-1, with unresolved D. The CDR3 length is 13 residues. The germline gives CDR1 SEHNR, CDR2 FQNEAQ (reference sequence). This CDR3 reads CSAGELMNTEAFF. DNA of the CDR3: TGTTCTGCTGGGGAACTTATGAACACTGAAGCTTTCTTT.

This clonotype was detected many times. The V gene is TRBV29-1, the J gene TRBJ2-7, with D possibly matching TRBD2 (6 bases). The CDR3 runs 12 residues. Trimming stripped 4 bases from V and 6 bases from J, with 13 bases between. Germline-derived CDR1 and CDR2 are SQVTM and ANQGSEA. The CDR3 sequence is CSVVGGVREQYF. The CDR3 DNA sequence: TGCAGCGTTGTTGGAGGGGTTCGCGAGCAGTACTTC.